This T cell receptor beta chain was captured by sequencing in a study of regulatory T cells in long-lasting Graves disease. Background on the study: In persistent Graves' disease, antithyroid drugs had been taken for over 5 years and TSH receptor antibodies stayed positive. Points from the study as a whole: TCR diversity in persistent Graves' patients was below that of newly diagnosed ones. Since the sample size was small, accuracy may have been reduced.

This clonotype turned up a few times. Antigen specificity is unknown. The sample's time point: persistent/refractory GD, antithyroid drugs over 5 years with positive TRAb. The authors made the TCR library using RNA they extracted from PBMCs. From each patient, roughly 9 milliliters of peripheral blood was drawn and collected into an EDTA anticoagulant tube. TCR beta libraries were built with iRepertoire HTBI primers and Arm-PCR of CDR3 regions. MiXCR was run by TCRdb on the multiplex PCR reads, yielding one entry per CDR3 protein. There are 400,000 to 500,000 distinct CDR3 sequences in the sample; 20% to 25% occur only once, and less than 9% lies in the top ten. Germline V CDR1 and CDR2: SGHVS, FQNEAQ. This CDR3 comprises 14 residues. V trimming: 5 bases; J trimming: 3 bases; junction bases outside the gene matches: 3.

This chain connects TRBV7-8 to TRBJ1-4; 7 nucleotides line up with TRBD1. This receptor was identified in a female donor with Graves disease. The material sequenced was peripheral blood mononuclear cells (PBMCs), taken when the disease was refractory, from a patient treated with antithyroid drugs. CDR3 protein: CASSQTGPNEKLFF. CDR3 sequence (DNA): TGTGCCAGCAGCCAGACAGGGCCTAATGAAAAACTGTTTTTT.